Shown below are 5 T cell receptor beta chains from a single sample sequenced in a study of blood T cell repertoires in COVID-19. The protocol was immunoSEQ multiplex PCR, while the TCRdb copy is restricted to in-frame clones and leaves out a portion. The sample holds about 58,000 clones, roughly four fifths seen once. Sequencing input: peripheral blood. Every receptor here comes from a man aged 60 to 69 with COVID-19, enrolled during active disease.

The genes are TRBV18 and TRBJ2-2; 9 bases are shared with TRBD1. The CDR3 runs 16 residues. CDR1 and CDR2 from the germline V gene are KGHSH and LQKENI. The V segment lost 3 bases and the J segment 4 bases; nucleotides outside the gene matches: 6. The CDR3 coding sequence is TGTGCCAGCTCACCGATGGGACAGGGTTCCACCGGGGAGCTGTTTTTT. It yields the protein CASSPMGQGSTGELFF.

The genes are TRBV9 and TRBJ2-3; TRBD2 matches 12 bases. Germline V gene lookup returns CDR1 SGDLS and CDR2 YYNGEE. The V and J ends lost 1 base and 0 bases, in that order; junction bases with no gene match: 3. The CDR3 has 17 amino acids. Here the CDR3 reads CASSVTSGGTSTDTQYF. The CDR3 coding sequence is TGTGCCAGCAGCGTAACTAGCGGGGGGACGAGCACAGATACGCAGTATTTT.

This clone was seen a few times. The chain employs TRBV5-1 and TRBJ1-1; D is uncertain. Per the germline V gene, CDR1 is SGHRS and CDR2 is YFSETQ. The CDR3 is made up of 11 amino acids. V lost 5 bases, J lost 1 base, and 3 bases lay in between. CDR3 in amino acids: CASSQNTEAFF. CDR3 nucleotides: TGCGCCAGCAGTCAGAACACTGAAGCTTTCTTT.

V and J are TRBV18 and TRBJ2-1, with a possible D match to TRBD2 (6 bases). The germline gives CDR1 KGHSH, CDR2 LQKENI. The CDR3 is 15 residues long. V was pared by 6 bases and J by 2 bases, with 14 bases between. The CDR3 DNA reads TGTGCCAGCTCCCCTCGCGGCGGGGCCTACAATGAGCAGTTCTTC. Amino acids: CASSPRGGAYNEQFF.

The chain joins TRBV7-9 to TRBJ2-7; possibly TRBD1 for D (6 bases). V was cut by 1 base and J by 2 bases, with 12 bases left in between. Germline assignment: CDR1 SEHNR and CDR2 FQNEAQ (reference sequence). The CDR3 is 15 residues long. This CDR3 reads CASSLEAGATYEQYF. In nucleotides, the CDR3 is TGTGCCAGCAGCTTAGAGGCAGGGGCCACCTACGAGCAGTACTTC.